The rows below give T cell receptor beta chains drawn from one sample of a study of blood T cell repertoires in COVID-19. TCRdb's table, derived via immunoSEQ multiplex PCR, lists solely in-frame clones and lacks some. The profile shows 200,000 to 300,000 clones, about 83% of them singletons. The specimen sequenced was peripheral blood. Receptor source: a human donor in a cohort sampled during active COVID-19. The CDR3 runs from the conserved cysteine through the conserved F or W. The D gene is left open where the match is weak. Clone size is given for some rows only: seen once, a few or many times, or a class if the clone is expanded.

V: TRBV30
D: TRBD1
size: .
J: TRBJ2-7
CDR3: CAWSVPTGGPYEQYF
DNA: TGTGCCTGGAGTGTACCTACAGGGGGTCCCTACGAGCAGTACTTC

V: TRBV12-3/TRBV12-4
D: .
size: few
J: TRBJ1-1
CDR3: CASSLQGNTEAFF
DNA: TGTGCCAGCAGTTTACAGGGGAACACTGAAGCTTTCTTT

V: TRBV10-3
D: TRBD2
size: .
J: TRBJ2-7
CDR3: CATDPSGDTTGEQYF
DNA: TGTGCCACGGACCCTAGCGGGGACACGACGGGTGAGCAGTACTTC

V: TRBV4-1
D: TRBD2
size: .
J: TRBJ2-3
CDR3: CASSQDLWGEPGLAQVDTQYF
DNA: TGCGCCAGCAGCCAAGATCTGTGGGGGGAACCGGGACTAGCCCAAGTGGATACGCAGTATTTT

V: TRBV7-9
D: .
size: once
J: TRBJ1-6
CDR3: CASSLETVGNSPLHF
DNA: TGTGCCAGCAGCTTAGAGACTGTCGGCAATTCACCCCTCCACTTT

V: TRBV19
D: .
size: once
J: TRBJ2-3
CDR3: CASSTPDRREADTQYF
DNA: TGTGCCAGTAGCACCCCCGACAGGCGTGAGGCAGATACGCAGTATTTT

V: TRBV6-5
D: TRBD1
size: .
J: TRBJ2-7
CDR3: CASSRGQVSYEQYF
DNA: TGTGCCAGCAGCCGGGGACAGGTTTCCTACGAGCAGTACTTC

V: TRBV6-5
D: .
size: .
J: TRBJ1-2
CDR3: CASSYSANYGYTF
DNA: TGTGCCAGCAGTTACAGCGCTAACTATGGCTACACCTTC

V: TRBV19
D: .
size: .
J: TRBJ1-1
CDR3: CASSMITAQNTEAFF
DNA: TGTGCCAGTAGTATGATTACCGCACAGAACACTGAAGCTTTCTTT

V: TRBV6-6
D: .
size: few
J: TRBJ2-6
CDR3: CASSPRPDRPGANVLTF
DNA: TGTGCCAGCAGTCCCCGGCCTGACAGGCCCGGGGCCAACGTCCTGACTTTC

V: TRBV7-9
D: .
size: .
J: TRBJ2-6
CDR3: CASSSGFGNIRANVLTF
DNA: TGTGCCAGCAGCTCGGGGTTCGGGAATATTAGGGCCAACGTCCTGACTTTC

V: TRBV7-3
D: .
size: .
J: TRBJ2-2
CDR3: CASSLISGELFF
DNA: TGTGCCAGCAGCTTAATTAGCGGGGAGCTGTTTTTT

V: TRBV9
D: TRBD2
size: .
J: TRBJ2-3
CDR3: CASSPRTSGGGTDTQYF
DNA: TGTGCCAGCAGCCCCCGGACTAGCGGGGGGGGAACAGATACGCAGTATTTT

V: TRBV29-1
D: .
size: .
J: TRBJ1-4
CDR3: CSVGNREGEKLFF
DNA: TGCAGCGTTGGTAACAGGGAAGGTGAAAAACTGTTTTTT

V: TRBV6-5
D: .
size: .
J: TRBJ1-5
CDR3: CASTQGGERQPQHF
DNA: TGTGCCAGCACCCAAGGGGGGGAACGCCAGCCCCAGCATTTT

V: TRBV18
D: .
size: once
J: TRBJ2-2
CDR3: CASSSPQGEANTGELFF
DNA: TGTGCCAGCTCATCCCCACAGGGAGAGGCGAACACCGGGGAGCTGTTTTTT

V: TRBV2
D: .
size: .
J: TRBJ2-5
CDR3: CASSELKRLQETQYF
DNA: TGTGCCAGCAGTGAATTAAAGCGTCTCCAGGAGACCCAGTACTTC

V: TRBV9
D: TRBD1
size: .
J: TRBJ1-1
CDR3: CASSVGQGVRAEAFF
DNA: TGTGCCAGCAGCGTGGGACAGGGTGTTAGGGCTGAAGCTTTCTTT

V: TRBV19
D: .
size: .
J: TRBJ2-1
CDR3: CASSIGRGNEQFF
DNA: TGTGCCAGTAGTATTGGCCGGGGCAATGAGCAGTTCTTC

V: TRBV27
D: TRBD1
size: .
J: TRBJ1-4
CDR3: CASSLGTGVHEKLFF
DNA: TGTGCCAGCAGTTTGGGGACAGGGGTACATGAAAAACTGTTTTTT

V: TRBV10-1
D: .
size: .
J: TRBJ2-7
CDR3: CASAKDSSYEQYF
DNA: TGCGCCAGCGCAAAAGACAGCTCCTACGAGCAGTACTTC

V: TRBV27
D: .
size: .
J: TRBJ1-5
CDR3: CASSPRGTGYFNQPQHF
DNA: TGTGCCAGCAGCCCACGCGGAACAGGGTATTTCAATCAGCCCCAGCATTTT

V: TRBV29-1
D: .
size: .
J: TRBJ2-7
CDR3: CSVTGVGEQYF
DNA: TGCAGCGTAACGGGAGTTGGCGAGCAGTACTTC

V: TRBV6-6
D: TRBD2
size: .
J: TRBJ2-2
CDR3: CASSRMGIASGGANTGELFF
DNA: TGTGCCAGCAGTCGCATGGGTATAGCTAGCGGGGGGGCCAACACCGGGGAGCTGTTTTTT

V: TRBV11-2
D: .
size: .
J: TRBJ1-1
CDR3: CASSLVGGNTEAFF
DNA: TGTGCCAGCAGCTTAGTAGGGGGGAACACTGAAGCTTTCTTT

V: TRBV20-1
D: .
size: .
J: TRBJ2-7
CDR3: CSARRSYEQYF
DNA: TGCAGTGCTAGGAGATCCTACGAGCAGTACTTC

V: TRBV29-1
D: TRBD1
size: .
J: TRBJ2-3
CDR3: CSVAGGQTQYF
DNA: TGCAGCGTGGCAGGGGGCCAAACGCAGTATTTT

V: TRBV4-1
D: TRBD1
size: .
J: TRBJ1-5
CDR3: CASSQVQGDFGPQHF
DNA: TGCGCCAGCAGCCAAGTCCAGGGGGATTTTGGGCCCCAGCATTTT

V: TRBV18
D: .
size: .
J: TRBJ1-1
CDR3: CASSPYNLNTEAFF
DNA: TGTGCCAGCTCACCATATAATTTAAACACTGAAGCTTTCTTT

V: TRBV2
D: .
size: .
J: TRBJ2-7
CDR3: CASSWQSYEQYF
DNA: TGTGCCAGCAGTTGGCAGTCCTACGAGCAGTACTTC

V: TRBV5-1
D: .
size: .
J: TRBJ2-6
CDR3: CASSLGRGSGANVLTF
DNA: TGCGCCAGCAGCTTGGGGCGGGGCTCTGGGGCCAACGTCCTGACTTTC

V: TRBV6-5
D: .
size: .
J: TRBJ1-2
CDR3: CASSPMGTPAGGYTF
DNA: TGTGCCAGCAGTCCCATGGGGACCCCGGCGGGAGGCTACACCTTC

V: TRBV11-2
D: TRBD2
size: .
J: TRBJ2-2
CDR3: CASSLSGGPTGELFF
DNA: TGTGCCAGCAGCTTAAGCGGGGGGCCCACCGGGGAGCTGTTTTTT

V: TRBV28
D: .
size: .
J: TRBJ2-7
CDR3: CASGASATLLQYF
DNA: TGTGCCAGCGGTGCTAGCGCCACTCTTTTGCAGTACTTC

V: TRBV19
D: .
size: .
J: TRBJ2-3
CDR3: CASSIDQGSTDTQYF
DNA: TGTGCCAGTAGTATAGATCAGGGCAGTACAGATACGCAGTATTTT

V: TRBV24-1
D: TRBD2
size: .
J: TRBJ2-1
CDR3: CATSGGPNNEQFF
DNA: TGTGCCACTAGCGGGGGGCCCAACAATGAGCAGTTCTTC

V: TRBV28
D: TRBD1
size: once
J: TRBJ2-6
CDR3: CATFQDRGKGANVLTF
DNA: TGTGCCACCTTTCAGGACAGGGGAAAGGGGGCCAACGTCCTGACTTTC

V: TRBV6-5
D: .
size: few
J: TRBJ1-1
CDR3: CASRGGTEAFF
DNA: TGTGCCAGCAGGGGGGGCACTGAAGCTTTCTTT

V: TRBV6-5
D: .
size: .
J: TRBJ2-7
CDR3: CASSLGESSYEQYF
DNA: TGTGCCAGCAGTTTGGGAGAGAGCTCCTACGAGCAGTACTTC

V: TRBV30
D: .
size: .
J: TRBJ1-2
CDR3: CAWSAAGAPSDYGYTF
DNA: TGTGCCTGGAGTGCTGCGGGGGCCCCATCGGATTATGGCTACACCTTC

V: TRBV19
D: TRBD1
size: .
J: TRBJ2-3
CDR3: CASSLTGGTDTQYF
DNA: TGTGCCAGTAGTTTGACAGGGGGCACAGATACGCAGTATTTT

V: TRBV6-1
D: TRBD2
size: once
J: TRBJ2-3
CDR3: CASSLGAGSTDTQYF
DNA: TGTGCCAGCAGTTTGGGAGCGGGGAGCACAGATACGCAGTATTTT

V: TRBV15
D: TRBD1
size: few
J: TRBJ1-5
CDR3: CATVDREKMGSNQPQHF
DNA: TGTGCCACTGTAGACAGGGAGAAAATGGGAAGCAATCAGCCCCAGCATTTT

V: TRBV12-3/TRBV12-4
D: .
size: .
J: TRBJ1-5
CDR3: CASRRADQPQHF
DNA: TGTGCCAGCAGGCGCGCGGATCAGCCCCAGCATTTT

V: TRBV6-4
D: .
size: .
J: TRBJ1-3
CDR3: CASSPLPSRWDFSGNTIYF
DNA: TGTGCCAGCAGTCCACTCCCGAGTCGCTGGGACTTCTCTGGAAACACCATATATTTT

V: TRBV4-1
D: TRBD1
size: .
J: TRBJ1-2
CDR3: CASSQGQGPSDYGYTF
DNA: TGCGCCAGCAGCCAAGGACAGGGCCCCTCTGACTATGGCTACACCTTC

V: TRBV27
D: TRBD1
size: .
J: TRBJ2-6
CDR3: CASRGQGFSGANVLTF
DNA: TGTGCCAGCAGGGGACAGGGGTTCTCTGGGGCCAACGTCCTGACTTTC

V: TRBV27
D: .
size: .
J: TRBJ1-4
CDR3: CASSSTRHSEKLFF
DNA: TGTGCCAGCAGTTCCACGAGACACAGTGAAAAACTGTTTTTT